The 25 T cell receptor beta chains below were found in one sample sequenced in a study of blood T cell repertoires in COVID-19. Only in-frame clones appear in the TCRdb table, and some are missing; sequencing was by immunoSEQ multiplex PCR. Here the sample spans under 300,000 clones, 88% being singletons. The specimen was PBMCs or T cells enriched from blood (not recorded which). Receptors originate from a woman aged 35 to 49 who had been exposed to COVID-19.

V and J are TRBV28 and TRBJ2-5; 7 bases align to TRBD2. Germline CDR1 and CDR2: MDHEN and SYDVKM. The CDR3 is 15 amino acids. The junction had 2 bases not matched to a gene; V was cut back by 0 bases and J by 1 base. CDR3: CASSLWSSGQETQYF. DNA of the CDR3: TGTGCCAGCAGTTTATGGTCTAGCGGCCAAGAGACCCAGTACTTC.

V and J are TRBV27 and TRBJ2-7; TRBD1 aligns across 7 bases. Trimming at V came to 4 bases and at J to 3 bases, leaving 12 bases not matched to a gene. Per germline, CDR1 MNHEY and CDR2 SMNVEV (reference sequence). The CDR3 is 16 amino acids. CDR3 DNA: TGTGCCAGCAGTTCCCCCCGGGACAGCCCACTCTACGAGCAGTACTTC. Protein product: CASSSPRDSPLYEQYF.

This chain joins TRBV25-1 and TRBJ2-1, with 10 nucleotides matching TRBD2. From germline, CDR1 is MGHDK and CDR2 SYGVNS. CDR3 length: 15 residues. The trim removed 3 bases at V and 8 bases at J, leaving 7 bases unmatched. The CDR3 reads CASSDPSGGADEQFF. CDR3 sequence (DNA): TGTGCCAGCAGTGACCCCAGCGGGGGGGCGGATGAGCAGTTCTTC. The full variable domain, rest sourced from reference TRBV25-1 and TRBJ2-1, is EADIYQTPRYLVIGTGKKITLECSQTMGHDKMYWYQQDPGMELHLIHYSYGVNSTEKGDLSSESTVSRIRTEHFPLTLESARPSHTSQYLCASSDPSGGADEQFFGPGTRLTVL.

The chain combines TRBV9 with TRBJ1-3; no clear D. This CDR3 region has 13 residues. Per the germline V gene, CDR1 is SGDLS and CDR2 is YYNGEE. Trimming removed 4 bases from V and 2 bases from J, with 7 bases in between. CDR3 in DNA: TGTGCCAGCAGCCCGTCCGCTGGAAACACCATATATTTT. It is translated as CASSPSAGNTIYF.

This chain links TRBV15 with TRBJ1-6; D might be TRBD1 (5 bases). Deletions cut 7 bases from V and 2 bases from J, with 9 bases between. The CDR3 covers 14 residues. Germline CDR1 LNHNV, CDR2 YYDKDF (reference sequence). The CDR3 DNA reads TGTGCCACCACCCCGGGGGCCTATAATTCACCCCTCCACTTT. It codes for CATTPGAYNSPLHF. Filled out from reference TRBV15 and TRBJ1-6, the complete variable domain reads DAMVIQNPRYQVTQFGKPVTLSCSQTLNHNVMYWYQQKSSQAPKLLFHYYDKDFNNEADTPDNFQSRRPNTSFCFLDIRSPGLGDTAMYLCATTPGAYNSPLHFGNGTRLTVT.

A remark on this clone: At one of its ends the junction is not consistent with the germline gene, which may arise from a read error. The rearrangement uses TRBV6-6 and TRBJ1-2; 11 bases fit TRBD1. The germline V gene has CDR1 MNHNY and CDR2 SVGAGI (reference sequence). The CDR3 is 16 amino acids. CDR3 sequence reads: CASTYLWDRGSYGYTF. The DNA for the CDR3 is TGTGCCAGCACTTACCTGTGGGACAGGGGGTCCTATGGCTACACCTTC.

CDR3 amino acids: CASSYSTGFGPQHF. In DNA, the CDR3 is TGTGCCAGCAGTTACTCAACAGGGTTCGGGCCCCAGCATTTT. The J gene is TRBJ1-5, the V gene TRBV6-2 or TRBV6-3; possible D gene TRBD1, 6 bases. Looked up from germline, CDR1 is MNHEY and CDR2 is SVGEGT. The CDR3 has 14 residues. V was trimmed by 0 bases and J by 9 bases, leaving 12 bases between them.

The table lists this clone with a count of one. CDR3 in DNA: TGTGCCAGCAGGGGTCGCGTACGACAGCAGGTAATCTACGAGCAGTACGTC. Residues: CASRGRVRQQVIYEQYV. The gene calls are TRBV2 and TRBJ2-7, with D perhaps TRBD1 (5 bases). The CDR3 runs 17 residues. The V gene's germline CDR1 is SNHLY and CDR2 FYNNEI. The V and J ends lost 6 bases and 3 bases respectively, with 24 bases between them.

The table lists this clone with a count of one. The chain employs TRBV6-5 and TRBJ1-4; 8 bases are shared with TRBD1. The CDR3 has 15 residues. Germline V gene lookup returns CDR1 MNHEY and CDR2 SVGAGI. The trim removed 7 bases at V and 2 bases at J, leaving 6 bases unmatched. CDR3 sequence: CASKTSGGTNEKLFF. DNA of the CDR3: TGTGCCAGCAAAACATCAGGGGGCACTAATGAAAAACTGTTTTTT.

This chain connects TRBV28 to TRBJ1-1; a possible D gene is TRBD1 (6 bases). CDR3 length equals 12 residues. The V gene lost 9 bases and the J gene lost 1 base, with 9 bases spanning the gap. Germline CDR1 MDHEN, CDR2 SYDVKM. CDR3 loop: CASQGRNTEAFF. For the CDR3, the DNA is TGTGCCAGTCAGGGGCGGAACACTGAAGCTTTCTTT.

V usage is TRBV7-8 and J usage is TRBJ2-7; 12 bases match TRBD2. This CDR3 region has 16 residues. Germline lookup yields CDR1 SGHVS and CDR2 FQNEAQ. V shed 4 bases and J 6 bases; nucleotides not matched to a gene: 10. The CDR3 coding sequence is TGTGCCAGCAGCTCGGGACTAGCGGGTGTGATCGGCGAGCAGTACGTC. Its translation is CASSSGLAGVIGEQYV.

This clone was detected only once. The V gene is TRBV29-1, the J gene TRBJ2-2; 9 bases agree with TRBD2. This CDR3 spans 16 amino acids. Trimming at V came to 1 base and at J to 0 bases, leaving 3 bases not matched to a gene. CDR1 is SQVTM, CDR2 ANQGSEA, per germline. The CDR3 DNA reads TGCAGCGTTGAAGGACGCGGGGGGGCGAACACCGGGGAGCTGTTTTTT. Amino acid sequence: CSVEGRGGANTGELFF.

This clone was found once. The V and J genes are TRBV6-5 and TRBJ2-3; weak D call: TRBD2 (7 bases). CDR1 and CDR2 (germline): MNHEY, SVGAGI. Deletions cut 8 bases from V and 1 base from J, with 16 bases between. CDR3 size: 15 residues. CDR3 amino acids: CASRSRGAGTDTQYF. The DNA for the CDR3 is TGTGCCAGCCGAAGCCGGGGGGCGGGCACAGATACGCAGTATTTT.

The chain joins TRBV30 to TRBJ1-2; 7 bases match TRBD1. After removal of 3 bases from V and 7 bases from J, the junction contained 5 bases not matched to a gene. The CDR3 sequence is 12 residues long. CDR1 GTSNPN and CDR2 SVGIG come from the germline V gene (reference sequence). In DNA form, the CDR3 reads TGTGCCTGGAGCGACAGGGTTAGTGGCTACACCTTC. Translation: CAWSDRVSGYTF.

The chain combines TRBV19 with TRBJ1-1; D unclear. V lost 4 bases, J lost 1 base, and 7 bases lay in between. Germline-derived CDR1 and CDR2 are LNHDA and SQIVND (reference sequence). This CDR3 has 13 amino acids. The CDR3 DNA is TGTGCCAGTAGTAAGCGCGAGAACACTGAAGCTTTCTTT. Translated, it gives CASSKRENTEAFF.

This clone was counted between two and nine times. V gene TRBV4-1 combines with J gene TRBJ2-7; a weak D match, TRBD1 (6 bases). Germline V lookup: CDR1 MGHRA, CDR2 YSYEKL. The V gene lost 4 bases and the J gene lost 6 bases, with 19 bases spanning the gap. The CDR3 covers 15 residues. CDR3 in DNA: TGCGCCAGCAGCCTCGACAGGCTCCCACGGTCCGAGCAGTACTTC. This codes for CASSLDRLPRSEQYF.

This chain uses TRBV6-4 with TRBJ2-1; 10 positions agree with TRBD2. CDR1 and CDR2 (germline): MRHNA, SNTAGT. CDR3 size: 17 residues. V dropped 6 bases and J dropped 4; count of bases not matched to a gene: 12. DNA of the CDR3: TGTGCCAGCAGGCCTCCTCTTGGACTAGCGGCTTACAATGAGCAGTTCTTC. Protein: CASRPPLGLAAYNEQFF.

The chain joins TRBV7-9 to TRBJ2-7; no clear D. Germline CDR1 and CDR2: SEHNR and FQNEAQ (reference sequence). This CDR3 region has 13 residues. The V end was cut by 3 bases, the J end by 1 base, with 7 bases between. The CDR3 DNA is TGTGCCAGCAGCTTTGACTTATCCTACGAGCAGTACGTC. The encoded protein is CASSFDLSYEQYV.

The rearrangement joins TRBV6-5 to TRBJ2-7; perhaps TRBD2 as D (6 bases). The CDR3 has 15 residues. Trimming removed 0 bases from V and 9 bases from J, with 18 bases in between. CDR1 is MNHEY and CDR2 is SVGAGI in the germline V gene. CDR3 residues: CASSYSSGGPLVQYV. In DNA, the CDR3 is TGTGCCAGCAGTTACTCTAGCGGTGGACCCTTGGTGCAGTACGTC.

This clone was counted between two and nine times. The rearrangement links TRBV3-1 (or the pseudogene TRBV3-2) to TRBJ1-2; no clear D. With 4 bases removed from V and 2 bases from J, the gap between germline ends came to 20 bases. Germline values: CDR1 LGHDT, CDR2 YNNKEL (reference sequence). This CDR3 spans 17 amino acids. The CDR3 bases are TGTGCCAGCAGCCCCCCCTTCAGGAAAGAAATAAACTATGGCTACACCTTC. It encodes CASSPPFRKEINYGYTF.

The genes are TRBV5-4 and TRBJ2-3, with TRBD2 matching 8 bases. The CDR3 covers 15 residues. V shed 2 bases and J 1 base; nucleotides not matched to a gene: 3. The germline V gene encodes CDR1 SGHNT and CDR2 YYREEE (reference sequence). The CDR3 is CASSFPGGGTDTQYF. CDR3 bases: TGTGCCAGCAGCTTCCCGGGGGGGGGCACAGATACGCAGTATTTT.

V and J are TRBV18 and TRBJ2-2; unclear D gene. The V end was cut by 6 bases, the J end by 5 bases, with 16 bases between. Germline V CDR1 and CDR2: KGHSH, LQKENI. CDR3 length: 15 residues. DNA for the CDR3: TGTGCCAGCTCCCAAGACACCGATGGGACCGGGGAGCTGTTTTTT. Translated, it gives CASSQDTDGTGELFF.

CDR3 region: CASSPPDQPQHF. The CDR3 nucleotides are TGTGCCAGCAGTCCCCCAGATCAGCCCCAGCATTTT. The chain carries TRBV28 and TRBJ1-5; D gene unclear. CDR3 length equals 12 residues. Germline lookup yields CDR1 MDHEN and CDR2 SYDVKM. Trimming pared 5 bases from V and 5 bases from J, leaving 7 bases between.

This chain links TRBV10-1 with TRBJ2-1; 9 bases are shared with TRBD2. V was clipped by 0 bases and J by 6 bases; unmatched bases: 15. The germline CDR1 and CDR2 sequences are WNHNN and SYGVQD (reference sequence). The CDR3 length is 19 residues. CDR3 protein: CASSESSSGGPLIINEQFF. The CDR3, as DNA: TGCGCCAGCAGTGAGTCGAGTAGCGGGGGCCCATTAATCATCAATGAGCAGTTCTTC.

This rearrangement joins TRBV3-1 (or the pseudogene TRBV3-2) to TRBJ1-1; 9 bases match TRBD1. The length of the CDR3 is 15 residues. The V and J ends lost 9 bases and 0 bases, in that order; junction bases with no gene match: 8. Looked up from germline, CDR1 is LGHDT and CDR2 is YNNKEL (reference sequence). For the CDR3, the DNA is TGTGCCAGTCGACAGGGGGTCGGCATGAACACTGAAGCTTTCTTT. Its protein is CASRQGVGMNTEAFF.